This T cell receptor (beta chain) was captured by sequencing in a study of vaccination effects on CD4 cells after COVID-19. Study results and limitations: Recruitment yielded few convalescent patients, and the study had no early post-infection timepoints.

This CDR3 spans 18 amino acids. CDR1 is MNHEY, CDR2 SMNVEV, per germline (reference sequence). V lost 2 bases, J lost 0 bases, and 19 bases lay in between. Using viral peptide pools, the ViraFEST assay grew out antigen-specific CD4+ T cells prior to sequencing. CD4+ T cells were isolated after about nine days of culture. SARS-CoV-2 infection was confirmed by PCR in the person between March and December 2020. Cultivation was performed at two million PBMC per well with 8.5 to 10 IU/ml IL-2 and roughly 9.3 ug/ml peptides added. Sequencing used immunoSEQ multiplex PCR; TCRdb keeps in-frame clones, though not all of them. This table has tens of thousands of clones, 69% appearing once. This clone has a single count. The target antigen is unknown.

The material was CD4+ T cells from PBMCs cultured with SARS-CoV-2 spike peptides, obtained before COVID-19 vaccination. The V gene is TRBV27, the J gene TRBJ1-1; a weak D match, TRBD1 (5 bases). The origin of this receptor is a human donor who had a prior SARS-CoV-2 infection. The CDR3 spells CASSLKGPTFGMNTEAFF. The CDR3 bases are TGTGCCAGCAGTTTAAAGGGACCGACCTTCGGGATGAACACTGAAGCTTTCTTT.